The sequence of this T cell receptor beta chain was determined in a study of blood T cell repertoires in COVID-19. Study at large: Acute-phase and convalescent COVID-19 samples originated in the United States, Italy and Spain. In each case, the material was cDNA or gDNA derived from T cells, B-cell-depleted T cells, or PBMCs.

The CDR3 spans 14 residues. J was trimmed by 4 bases and V by 3 bases; bases with no gene match: 5. Germline V gene data show CDR1 as SGHNT and CDR2 as YYREEE (reference sequence). Original processing notes: Estimation of nucleated cell counts was performed using reference gene primer amplification. Only in-frame clones appear in the TCRdb table, and some are missing; sequencing was by immunoSEQ multiplex PCR. For V, J and clone size, that table is used; D and trimming come from the DNA. The sample lists around 60,000 clones, 70% to 90% occurring once. The receptor was derived from a man between 60 and 70 years old with acute or convalescent COVID-19. The specimen was peripheral blood. The rearrangement joins TRBV5-4 to TRBJ2-3, with TRBD2 identical over 7 bases. CDR3 nucleotide sequence: TGTGCCAGCAGCTCGAACCGGGGGGCAGATACGCAGTATTTT. Its translation: CASSSNRGADTQYF.